Below are 6 T cell receptor beta chains sequenced from a single sample in a study of blood T cell repertoires in COVID-19. The method was immunoSEQ multiplex PCR; TCRdb's version includes in-frame clones alone and lacks a portion of them. The sample includes 130,000 to 150,000 clones, over 80% of them seen just once. The sample comprised peripheral blood. These receptors were collected from a man aged 50-59 years who had recovered from COVID-19.

The chain employs TRBV5-5 and TRBJ1-1; D is possibly TRBD1 (5 bases). V was pared by 4 bases and J by 0 bases, with 13 bases between. Germline V gene lookup returns CDR1 SGHKS and CDR2 YYEKEE (reference sequence). The CDR3 is made up of 15 amino acids. CDR3 bases: TGTGCCAGCAGCCCGGGGGGGAGCCTGAACACTGAAGCTTTCTTT. Its protein is CASSPGGSLNTEAFF.

V gene TRBV11-3 combines with J gene TRBJ2-1, with D perhaps matching TRBD1 (6 bases). Germline CDR1 and CDR2: SGHNT and YENEEA. V lost 4 bases and J lost 6, with 10 bases in between. The CDR3 covers 13 residues. The CDR3 reads CASSSGQFNEQFF. The CDR3, as DNA: TGTGCCAGCAGCTCCGGACAGTTCAATGAGCAGTTCTTC.

The V call is TRBV30, the J call TRBJ2-5; D is possibly TRBD2 (5 bases). Germline V CDR1 and CDR2: GTSNPN, SVGIG (reference sequence). The CDR3 is 14 residues long. V was pared by 0 bases and J by 5 bases, with 13 bases between. DNA of the CDR3: TGTGCCTGGAGTGTACGGAGCGGTGGGGAGACCCAGTACTTC. This encodes CAWSVRSGGETQYF.

This chain joins TRBV11-2 and TRBJ1-2, with TRBD1 as a possible D gene (6 bases). Germline CDR1 SGHAT, CDR2 FQNNGV. The CDR3 consists of 15 residues. The V gene lost 3 bases and the J gene lost 5 bases, with 16 bases spanning the gap. The CDR3 protein is CASSFSTGFGYGYTF. In nucleotides, the CDR3 is TGTGCCAGCAGCTTCTCAACAGGGTTCGGTTATGGCTACACCTTC.

The chain couples TRBV7-3 to TRBJ2-1; 9 bases align to TRBD2. Trimming took 2 bases from V and 7 from J; bases not matched to a gene: 6. The germline V gene has CDR1 SGHTA and CDR2 FQGTGA. CDR3 length equals 15 residues. The CDR3 nucleotides read TGTGCCAGCAGCTTAGGCGGGGGGGCTCGTAATGAGCAGTTCTTC. Encoded protein: CASSLGGGARNEQFF.

For the CDR3, the DNA is TGCGCCAGCAGCCAAGGGGCAGAGAACACTGAAGCTTTCTTT. This codes for CASSQGAENTEAFF. The rearrangement joins TRBV4-3 to TRBJ1-1; unclear D gene. Germline V gene sequence: CDR1 LGHNA, CDR2 YSLEER. The V gene lost 1 base and the J gene lost 1 base, with 7 bases spanning the gap. This CDR3 is built from 14 residues.